Shown below are 32 T cell receptor beta chains from a single sample sequenced in a study of T cell responses to AZD1222 COVID-19 vaccine. Profiled with immunoSEQ multiplex PCR; TCRdb holds only in-frame clones, not every one. The sample contains roughly 120,000 clones, around 88% of which appear only once. The sample here was peripheral blood, taken 28 days after the second AZD1222 dose. The receptor source for this set is an adult who received the AZD1222 COVID-19 vaccine.

The chain employs TRBV5-1 and TRBJ2-7, with 12 bases that match TRBD2. Germline CDR1 and CDR2: SGHRS and YFSETQ. The CDR3 consists of 17 residues. The ends lost 2 bases at V and 3 bases at J; junction bases unmatched: 9. In DNA form, the CDR3 reads TGCGCCAGCAGCTTCCCCGCTAGCGGGGGGGCCGGCTACGAGCAGTACTTC. Translated, it gives CASSFPASGGAGYEQYF.

The V and J genes are TRBV7-9 and TRBJ2-5; 13 bases line up with TRBD2. The V gene's germline CDR1 is SEHNR and CDR2 FQNEAQ (reference sequence). Losses at the gene ends were 5 bases for V and 2 bases for J; bases not matched to a gene: 5. The CDR3 contains 16 residues. Here the CDR3 reads CASSPGLAGPQETQYF. CDR3 sequence (DNA): TGTGCCAGCAGCCCGGGACTAGCGGGACCACAAGAGACCCAGTACTTC.

The CDR3 spells CASSPETDVGYGYTF. The CDR3 DNA reads TGTGCCAGCAGCCCCGAGACAGATGTGGGCTATGGCTACACCTTC. The gene calls are TRBV5-6 and TRBJ1-2; weak D call: TRBD1 (5 bases). The ends were cut back, 4 bases at V and 4 bases at J, with 17 bases in the middle. CDR1 and CDR2 from the germline V gene are SGHDT and YYEEEE. The CDR3 is 15 amino acids.

This chain joins TRBV24-1 and TRBJ2-2, with D maybe TRBD2 (6 bases). The CDR3 contains 15 residues. Per germline, CDR1 KGHDR and CDR2 SFDVKD. The germline V and J ends were trimmed by 1 base and 2 bases, with 7 bases remaining between them. CDR3: CATSDFGGNTGELFF. CDR3 nucleotide sequence: TGTGCCACCAGTGATTTCGGGGGAAACACCGGGGAGCTGTTTTTT.

This chain connects TRBV5-4 to TRBJ2-7, with D perhaps TRBD1 (5 bases). The V gene lost 0 bases and the J gene lost 2 bases, with 9 bases spanning the gap. The germline gives CDR1 SGHNT, CDR2 YYREEE (reference sequence). The CDR3 contains 14 residues. CDR3 sequence: CASSLGDSTYEQYF. CDR3 sequence (DNA): TGTGCCAGCAGCTTGGGTGACAGTACCTACGAGCAGTACTTC. The full variable domain, rest sourced from reference TRBV5-4 and TRBJ2-7, is ETGVTQSPTHLIKTRGQQVTLRCSSQSGHNTVSWYQQALGQGPQFIFQYYREEENGRGNFPPRFSGLQFPNYSSELNVNALELDDSALYLCASSLGDSTYEQYFGPGTRLTVT.

The V call is TRBV19, the J call TRBJ2-4; 11 bases map to TRBD1. The CDR3 has 15 amino acids. V lost 1 base to trimming and J lost 7 bases; unmatched junction nucleotides: 3. The germline CDR1 and CDR2 sequences are LNHDA and SQIVND (reference sequence). CDR3 in DNA: TGTGCCAGTAGTATAGTCGGACAGGGGGCGAACATTCAGTACTTC. Its protein product is CASSIVGQGANIQYF.

The chain combines TRBV5-1 with TRBJ2-1, with D possibly called TRBD1 or TRBD2 (6 bases each). V was shortened by 6 bases and J by 6 bases, with 22 bases between the two germline ends. This CDR3 is built from 16 residues. Germline V gene sequence: CDR1 SGHRS, CDR2 YFSETQ. The CDR3 loop reads CASTDWGLARSNEQFF. CDR3 DNA sequence: TGCGCCAGCACCGACTGGGGGCTAGCGAGGAGCAATGAGCAGTTCTTC.

The chain employs TRBV5-1 and TRBJ2-5, with D perhaps matching TRBD1 or TRBD2 (6 bases each). CDR1 is SGHRS, CDR2 YFSETQ, per germline. V was cut by 0 bases and J by 6 bases, with 12 bases left in between. This CDR3 region has 14 residues. The CDR3 coding sequence is TGCGCCAGCAGCTTGGGCTGGGGGGCTAAGACCCAGTACTTC. It specifies CASSLGWGAKTQYF.

This clone was recorded a few times. The rearrangement uses TRBV4-3 and TRBJ2-7; TRBD2 might be the D (5 bases). V lost 0 bases and J lost 0, with 9 bases in between. Germline-derived CDR1 and CDR2 are LGHNA and YSLEER. This CDR3 has 15 amino acids. CDR3 DNA: TGCGCCAGCAGCCAAGATCCTAGCAGCTCCTACGAGCAGTACTTC. It is translated as CASSQDPSSSYEQYF.

This rearrangement joins TRBV21-1 to TRBJ2-1. TRBV21-1 is reported as a pseudogene. The CDR3 length is 14 residues. Here the CDR3 DNA reads TGTGCCAGCAGCGTCCGGGACGGATACAATGAGCAGTTCTTC. Translation: CASSVRDGYNEQFF.

This chain connects TRBV19 to TRBJ1-5; D not certain. Between the trimmed V and J ends, which lost 1 base and 7 bases, there was a span of 14 bases. The CDR3 runs to 15 residues. CDR1 and CDR2 (germline): LNHDA, SQIVND (reference sequence). The CDR3: CASSIGRERVQPQHF. As DNA, the CDR3 is TGTGCCAGTAGTATAGGACGGGAGCGGGTACAGCCCCAGCATTTT.

This chain links TRBV24-1 with TRBJ2-3, with D perhaps TRBD1 (7 bases). V was trimmed by 4 bases and J by 0 bases, leaving 16 bases between them. Germline V CDR1 and CDR2: KGHDR, SFDVKD. The CDR3 is 17 residues long. CDR3 DNA sequence: TGTGCCACCAGTGACCCGGGGGACAGCGCTAGCACAGATACGCAGTATTTT. Its translation: CATSDPGDSASTDTQYF.

The chain joins TRBV29-1 to TRBJ2-7; possibly TRBD1 for D (5 bases). V was pared by 4 bases and J by 3 bases, with 10 bases between. Per the germline V gene, CDR1 is SQVTM and CDR2 is ANQGSEA. CDR3 length: 12 amino acids. CDR3 nucleotides: TGCAGCGTTGGGGCGACAGTCTACGAGCAGTACTTC. This gives the protein CSVGATVYEQYF.

The V and J genes are TRBV9 and TRBJ1-6; perhaps TRBD1 as D (6 bases). CDR3 length: 17 amino acids. Germline CDR1 reads SGDLS; CDR2 reads YYNGEE. V was clipped by 2 bases and J by 4 bases, with 16 bases between them. The CDR3: CASSVGGLFFYNSPLHF. The CDR3, as DNA: TGTGCCAGCAGCGTGGGGGGGCTCTTCTTTTATAATTCACCCCTCCACTTT.

The chain employs TRBV5-1 and TRBJ2-3, with TRBD1 matching over 10 bases. The length of the CDR3 is 16 residues. Trimming at V came to 2 bases and at J to 6 bases, leaving 9 bases not matched to a gene. In germline, CDR1 is SGHRS, CDR2 YFSETQ. DNA for the CDR3: TGCGCCAGCAGCTTCGGCGGGACAGGGGCCCCGGATACGCAGTATTTT. This translates into CASSFGGTGAPDTQYF. Looking up the rest from reference TRBV5-1 and TRBJ2-3 gives the full variable domain: KAGVTQTPRYLIKTRGQQVTLSCSPISGHRSVSWYQQTPGQGLQFLFEYFSETQRNKGNFPGRFSGRQFSNSRSEMNVSTLELGDSALYLCASSFGGTGAPDTQYFGPGTRLTVL.

This chain joins TRBV28 and TRBJ2-5; D is unresolved. The V end was cut by 7 bases, the J end by 5 bases, with 14 bases between. Germline CDR1 MDHEN, CDR2 SYDVKM. The CDR3 has 13 amino acids. CDR3: CASKPGVGETQYF. CDR3 nucleotides: TGTGCCAGCAAACCGGGCGTCGGGGAGACCCAGTACTTC.

V is TRBV27 and J is TRBJ2-3; D call uncertain. CDR3 size: 13 residues. Trimming took off 3 bases at V and 6 bases at J, with 10 bases between the two ends. Germline CDR1 reads MNHEY; CDR2 reads SMNVEV (reference sequence). The CDR3 coding sequence is TGTGCCAGCAGTTTCCAGCTTTCGGATACGCAGTATTTT. It is translated as CASSFQLSDTQYF.

J is TRBJ2-4 and V is TRBV2, with TRBD2 matching over 10 bases. J lost 0 bases, V lost 2 bases, and 1 base had no gene match. The germline V gene has CDR1 SNHLY and CDR2 FYNNEI. This CDR3 spans 16 amino acids. CDR3 region: CASSERLAGAKNIQYF. In DNA, the CDR3 is TGTGCCAGCAGTGAAAGACTAGCGGGAGCCAAAAACATTCAGTACTTC. Full variable domain (rest looked up from reference TRBV2 and TRBJ2-4): EPEVTQTPSHQVTQMGQEVILRCVPISNHLYFYWYRQILGQKVEFLVSFYNNEISEKSEIFDDQFSVERPDGSNFTLKIRSTKLEDSAMYFCASSERLAGAKNIQYFGAGTRLSVL.

V and J are TRBV9 and TRBJ1-1, with D possibly TRBD1 on 6 matching bases. V dropped 4 bases and J dropped 1 base, with 17 bases sitting between them. Looked up from germline, CDR1 is SGDLS and CDR2 is YYNGEE. The CDR3 loop spans 16 amino acids. CDR3 nucleotide sequence: TGTGCCAGCAGCCCGCGCGGACAGAGCGAGAACACTGAAGCTTTCTTT. Translated: CASSPRGQSENTEAFF.

The V and J genes are TRBV3-1 (or the pseudogene TRBV3-2) and TRBJ2-7; D gene unclear. V gave up 3 bases and J gave up 7 bases, with 10 bases separating them. Germline V lookup: CDR1 LGHDT, CDR2 YNNKEL (reference sequence). The CDR3 loop spans 12 amino acids. The CDR3 loop reads CASSQGFIEQYF. The CDR3 DNA reads as TGTGCCAGCAGCCAGGGTTTTATTGAGCAGTACTTC.

The V and J genes are TRBV5-1 and TRBJ1-2; no definite D call. V was clipped by 0 bases and J by 4 bases, with 13 bases between them. Germline V CDR1 and CDR2: SGHRS, YFSETQ. This CDR3 has 15 amino acids. CDR3 amino acids: CASSLGGGLAYGYTF. The CDR3 region has the DNA TGCGCCAGCAGCTTGGGTGGTGGGCTAGCCTATGGCTACACCTTC. The full variable domain, its missing parts supplied by reference TRBV5-1 and TRBJ1-2, is KAGVTQTPRYLIKTRGQQVTLSCSPISGHRSVSWYQQTPGQGLQFLFEYFSETQRNKGNFPGRFSGRQFSNSRSEMNVSTLELGDSALYLCASSLGGGLAYGYTFGSGTRLTVV.

V gene TRBV11-2 combines with J gene TRBJ2-3; D remains unclear. Trimming removed 1 base at V and 4 bases at J, with 9 bases between. The germline CDR1 and CDR2 sequences are SGHAT and FQNNGV. This CDR3 region has 14 residues. The CDR3 region has the DNA TGTGCCAGCAGCTTAGTGAAAGCCGCAGATACGCAGTATTTT. It encodes CASSLVKAADTQYF.

This chain joins TRBV5-5 and TRBJ1-2; D gene uncertain. CDR3 size: 14 residues. V lost 2 bases, J lost 4 bases, and 12 bases lay in between. Germline V gives CDR1 SGHKS, CDR2 YYEKEE (reference sequence). The CDR3 DNA follows: TGTGCCAGCAGCTTAATAGGGCAGACCTATGGCTACACCTTC. Amino acid sequence: CASSLIGQTYGYTF.

The chain couples TRBV19 to TRBJ2-1; 9 bases line up with TRBD2. CDR3 length equals 15 residues. The J segment lost 9 bases and the V segment lost 3 bases, leaving 9 bases of the junction unmatched. Germline CDR1 LNHDA, CDR2 SQIVND (reference sequence). CDR3 DNA: TGTGCCAGTAGTATGCCCGGAATTAGCGGGGGTGAGCAGTTCTTC. It is translated as CASSMPGISGGEQFF.

Regarding this clone: Germline and junction disagree at one end, which may indicate a read error. The chain couples TRBV15 to TRBJ1-4; D might be TRBD1 (5 bases). Germline CDR1 reads LNHNV; CDR2 reads YYDKDF (reference sequence). The CDR3 covers 13 residues. DNA of the CDR3: TGTGCCACCAGCAGAGATCGGGGGGTAACGGGCGCTTTT. Translating it yields CATSRDRGVTGAF.

The chain recombines TRBV27 with TRBJ2-1, with 7 bases identical to TRBD2. Trimming took 0 bases from V and 4 from J; bases not matched to a gene: 6. Germline loops: CDR1 MNHEY, CDR2 SMNVEV (reference sequence). The CDR3 has 16 amino acids. CDR3 sequence (DNA): TGTGCCAGCAGTTTATCGTGGGGGGAGGGATACAATGAGCAGTTCTTC. Its translation: CASSLSWGEGYNEQFF.

J is TRBJ1-1 and V is TRBV5-1; 10 bases map to TRBD1. V was pared by 7 bases and J by 0 bases, with 3 bases of the junction left unmatched. The V gene's germline CDR1 is SGHRS and CDR2 YFSETQ. The CDR3 spans 14 residues. For the CDR3, the DNA is TGCGCCAGCGGACAGGGGGACATGAACACTGAAGCTTTCTTT. Encoded protein: CASGQGDMNTEAFF.

In this sample, this clone turned up once. CDR3 in amino acids: CASRQQGGGNIQYF. CDR3 sequence (DNA): TGTGCCAGCCGTCAACAGGGAGGAGGGAACATTCAGTACTTC. The genes are TRBV2 and TRBJ2-4; either TRBD1 or TRBD2 may fit D (6 bases each). CDR1 is SNHLY, CDR2 FYNNEI, per germline. This CDR3 has 14 amino acids. Trimming pared 8 bases from V and 7 bases from J, leaving 18 bases between.

This chain links TRBV6-5 with TRBJ2-7, with D perhaps TRBD1 (7 bases). V dropped 7 bases and J dropped 12 bases, with 16 bases sitting between them. This CDR3 comprises 11 residues. In germline, CDR1 is MNHEY, CDR2 SVGAGI. The CDR3 sequence: CASKYDRDWYF. The CDR3 coding sequence is TGTGCCAGCAAGTACGACAGGGACTGGTACTTC.

The J gene is TRBJ2-3, the V gene TRBV12-5; 8 bases are shared with TRBD2. Germline V CDR1 and CDR2: LGHNT, FRNRAP. Trimming at V came to 3 bases and at J to 3 bases, leaving 5 bases not matched to a gene. This CDR3 has 15 amino acids. The CDR3 coding sequence is TGTGCTAGTGGTTTCGACGGGAGGGGAACAGATACGCAGTATTTT. It translates to CASGFDGRGTDTQYF.

The chain links TRBV28 to TRBJ2-3; 7 bases map to TRBD1. The CDR3 is 18 residues long. The germline gives CDR1 MDHEN, CDR2 SYDVKM. The V gene end was trimmed by 5 bases and the J gene end by 5 bases; junction bases not matched to a gene: 19. CDR3 amino acids: CASSRASQGSSVEDTQYF. CDR3 bases: TGTGCCAGCAGTCGAGCATCACAGGGGTCCTCCGTAGAAGATACGCAGTATTTT.

The chain employs TRBV15 and TRBJ2-7; D gene uncertain. Trimming removed 0 bases from V and 2 bases from J, with 11 bases in between. CDR1 and CDR2 (germline): LNHNV, YYDKDF (reference sequence). The CDR3 loop spans 15 amino acids. CDR3 DNA sequence: TGTGCCACCAGCAGAGATTCCGGCAGGACCTACGAGCAGTACTTC. Amino acids: CATSRDSGRTYEQYF.